One sample yielded the 24 T cell receptor beta chains listed below, sequenced in a study of T cells in women clearing cervical HPV infection. Sequencing was performed with immunoSEQ multiplex PCR; in TCRdb, only in-frame clones are kept and a portion is missing. This repertoire includes about 30,000 clones. The sequenced sample consisted of blood buffy coat. The source is a woman aged 18 to 69 with a cervical HPV16 infection that either progressed to CIN3+ or cleared (not recorded which).

Of note for this clone: The CDR3 extends 3 residues past the end of the read, so its final part is completed from the germline J gene. The chain recombines TRBV20-1 with TRBJ2-3; tentatively, D is TRBD1 (7 bases). V shed 0 bases and J shed 0 bases, with 16 bases lying between them. The CDR3 length is 17 residues. Germline V gives CDR1 DFQATT, CDR2 SNEGSKA (reference sequence). Incomplete CDR3 DNA: TGCAGTGCTAGAGATCCAGGGGCAGGGGGGAGCACAGATACG. Translating it yields CSARDPGAGGSTDT. The CDR3 reads in full as CSARDPGAGGSTDTQYF.

In regard to this clone: A read error may account for a junction end that differs from germline. The missing CDR3 end, 3 residues past where the read stops, is filled in from the germline J gene. The chain couples TRBV4-2 to TRBJ1-2; D perhaps matches TRBD1 (6 bases). CDR1 LGHNA and CDR2 YNFKEQ come from the germline V gene. There are 15 residues in the CDR3. CDR3 DNA, as far as it was read: TGCGCCAGCAGCCAAGATGGGACACCGAGTTATGGC. Its protein product is CASSQDGTPSYG. The complete CDR3 sequence is CASSQDGTPSYGYTF.

Of note for this clone: The observed sequence ends 3 residues before the CDR3 terminus, with the missing tail filled in from the germline J gene. This rearrangement joins TRBV5-1 to TRBJ1-2, with TRBD1 identical over 8 bases. CDR3 size: 15 residues. J was trimmed by 3 bases and V by 0 bases; bases with no gene match: 4. CDR1 and CDR2 from the germline V gene are SGHRS and YFSETQ. CDR3 DNA (partial): TGCGCCAGCAGCTTGGCCCCAGGGGGCGACTATGGC. Its translation: CASSLAPGGDYG. The whole CDR3 is CASSLAPGGDYGYTF.

Details on this clone: Read sequence stops 3 residues before the CDR3 end, and the germline J gene provides the missing end. The chain is built from TRBV20-1 and TRBJ2-2; 7 bases line up with TRBD2. The CDR3 extends over 16 amino acids. Germline V CDR1 and CDR2: DFQATT, SNEGSKA (reference sequence). V shed 1 base and J 4 bases; nucleotides not matched to a gene: 9. The part of the CDR3 DNA that was read is TGCAGTGCTAGAGCGATCGCGGGAGAGTTCACCGGGGAG. Protein sequence: CSARAIAGEFTGE. The full CDR3 reads CSARAIAGEFTGELFF.

Notes on this clone: The DNA ends 3 residues before the CDR3 does, and the rest of the CDR3 is filled in from the germline J gene. The chain combines TRBV5-1 with TRBJ2-7; 8 positions agree with TRBD2. Germline trimming cut 0 bases from V and 6 bases from J; bases unmatched to any gene: 5. The CDR3 is 14 amino acids. Germline CDR1 SGHRS, CDR2 YFSETQ. CDR3 loop: CASSLVSGSGEQYF. The sequenced part of the CDR3 DNA is TGCGCCAGCAGCTTGGTGAGCGGGAGTGGCGAG.

Comments on this clone: Coverage ceases 3 residues before the CDR3 finishes, and the germline J gene fills in the end. This chain uses TRBV19 with TRBJ1-4, with a weak D call TRBD1 (6 bases). Germline-derived CDR1 and CDR2 are LNHDA and SQIVND (reference sequence). This CDR3 spans 16 amino acids. Trimming left V 3 bases short and J 3 bases short, with 14 bases between. This CDR3 is CASSIHGGPANEKLFF. The part of the CDR3 DNA that was read is TGTGCCAGTAGTATTCACGGGGGGCCGGCTAATGAAAAA.

Comment on this clone: The CDR3 goes on 3 residues after the read ends, and that part is filled in from the germline J gene. The chain recombines TRBV12-3 or TRBV12-4 with TRBJ2-1, with TRBD2 as a possible D gene (6 bases). The CDR3 is 14 amino acids. V was pared by 6 bases and J by 6 bases, with 15 bases between. Here the CDR3 reads CASSGGPPPNEQFF. CDR3 bases read: TGTGCCAGCAGCGGGGGACCGCCCCCCAATGAG.

As to this clone: From the germline J gene comes the end of the CDR3, since the read stops 3 residues before it. The V call is TRBV19, the J call TRBJ2-1; 9 bases map to TRBD1. CDR1 is LNHDA and CDR2 is SQIVND in the germline V gene (reference sequence). The CDR3 is made up of 17 amino acids. With V trimmed by 4 bases and J by 1 base, 8 bases remained unmatched. The covered CDR3 bases are TGTGCCAGTAGTAAGGGTGGGGGACAGGGTTCCTACAATGAG. Its translation is CASSKGGGQGSYNE. The CDR3 as a whole reads CASSKGGGQGSYNEQFF.

As for this clone: The CDR3 end falls 3 residues outside the read, so it is completed with the germline J gene. The chain has TRBV30 and TRBJ1-6; tentative D call: TRBD1 (5 bases). V was pared by 3 bases and J by 10 bases, with 19 bases between. Germline V gene data show CDR1 as GTSNPN and CDR2 as SVGIG (reference sequence). The CDR3 loop spans 15 amino acids. CDR3 region: CAWSLRGGSGSPLHF. Incomplete CDR3 DNA: TGTGCCTGGAGCCTGAGGGGAGGATCAGGGTCACCC.

Worth noting for this clone: The CDR3 goes on 3 residues after the read ends, and that part is filled in from the germline J gene. The gene calls are TRBV7-2 and TRBJ2-7; D is possibly TRBD2 (5 bases). CDR1 is SGHTA and CDR2 is FQGNSA in the germline V gene. The CDR3 sequence is 14 residues long. Deletions cut 3 bases from V and 1 base from J, with 10 bases between. The CDR3 is CASSFNRGSYEQYF. The CDR3 bases that were read are TGTGCCAGCAGCTTTAATCGGGGATCCTACGAG.

In the case of this clone: The read ends 3 residues shy of where the CDR3 ends; the end is completed using the germline J gene. The chain has TRBV2 and TRBJ2-3; TRBD2 agrees at 9 bases. This CDR3 spans 16 amino acids. The V segment lost 1 base and the J segment 3 bases; nucleotides outside the gene matches: 5. Germline V lookup: CDR1 SNHLY, CDR2 FYNNEI. Here the CDR3 reads CASSEGSGSMTDTQYF. CDR3 DNA, as far as it was read: TGTGCCAGCAGTGAAGGTAGCGGGAGTATGACAGATACG. The whole variable domain, filled in from reference TRBV2 and TRBJ2-3, reads EPEVTQTPSHQVTQMGQEVILRCVPISNHLYFYWYRQILGQKVEFLVSFYNNEISEKSEIFDDQFSVERPDGSNFTLKIRSTKLEDSAMYFCASSEGSGSMTDTQYFGPGTRLTVL.

Details on this clone: The CDR3 extends 3 residues past the end of the read, so its final part is completed from the germline J gene. J is TRBJ2-1 and V is TRBV24-1, with a tentative D call TRBD1 (5 bases). Germline assignment: CDR1 KGHDR and CDR2 SFDVKD. Trimming took 4 bases from V and 3 from J, leaving 9 bases between them. The CDR3 totals 14 residues. CDR3 residues: CATSEATDYNEQFF. CDR3 bases read: TGTGCCACCAGTGAAGCGACAGACTACAATGAG.

Remarks on this clone: The CDR3 goes on 3 residues after the read ends, and that part is filled in from the germline J gene. The genes are TRBV10-3 and TRBJ2-7; TRBD1 matches 8 bases. CDR3 length: 14 amino acids. J gave up 5 bases and V 3 bases, and 6 bases lay outside the gene matches. The V gene's germline CDR1 is ENHRY and CDR2 SYGVKD. The CDR3 DNA, read in part, is TGTGCCATCAGTGACGGACAGGGTCCCAACGAG. It translates to CAISDGQGPNE. The full CDR3 sequence reads CAISDGQGPNEQYF.

Notes on this clone: The CDR3 end is not reached by the read, which stops 3 residues before it; the germline J gene fills it in. The V gene is TRBV11-2, the J gene TRBJ2-7, with D hard to call. CDR1 and CDR2 from the germline V gene are SGHAT and FQNNGV. Between the trimmed V and J ends, which lost 1 base and 2 bases, there was a span of 6 bases. The CDR3 sequence is 13 residues long. CDR3 DNA (partial): TGTGCCAGCAGCTTAGCCGTCGCCTACGAG. Protein product: CASSLAVAYE. The full CDR3 reads CASSLAVAYEQYF.

A word on this clone: The read stops 3 residues short of the end of the CDR3; the missing end is completed from the germline J gene. The genes are TRBV20-1 and TRBJ2-5; 11 positions match TRBD2. CDR3 size: 16 residues. Germline trimming cut 1 base from V and 1 base from J; bases unmatched to any gene: 5. Germline CDR1 and CDR2: DFQATT and SNEGSKA (reference sequence). Incomplete CDR3 DNA: TGCAGTGCTAGAGCGGCTAGCGGGGGGCCCCAAGAGACC. This sequence encodes CSARAASGGPQET. The entire CDR3 protein reads CSARAASGGPQETQYF.

Notes on this clone: The CDR3 is cut off 3 residues early in the read; its end comes from the germline J gene. The V call is TRBV7-9, the J call TRBJ2-3, with TRBD1 as a possible D gene (5 bases). Germline V gives CDR1 SEHNR, CDR2 FQNEAQ (reference sequence). This CDR3 is built from 13 residues. The V and J ends lost 2 bases and 3 bases respectively, with 6 bases between them. The DNA read from the CDR3 is TGTGCCAGCAGCTTAAAGGGGACAGATACG. It is translated as CASSLKGTDT. The whole CDR3 protein reads CASSLKGTDTQYF. Supplemented by reference TRBV7-9 and TRBJ2-3, the full variable domain reads DTGVSQNPRHKITKRGQNVTFRCDPISEHNRLYWYRQTLGQGPEFLTYFQNEAQLEKSRLLSDRFSAERPKGSFSTLEIQRTEQGDSAMYLCASSLKGTDTQYFGPGTRLTVL.

Remarks on this clone: Sequencing ends 3 residues short of the CDR3 end; the germline J gene provides the rest. The V call is TRBV7-2, the J call TRBJ1-2; maybe TRBD1 (5 bases). Trimming took off 0 bases at V and 4 bases at J, with 9 bases between the two ends. The CDR3 is 14 amino acids. The germline V gene has CDR1 SGHTA and CDR2 FQGNSA. CDR3 DNA (partial): TGTGCCAGCAGCTTAGCCCTGGGGGGCTATGGC. Translating gives CASSLALGGYG. The CDR3 as a whole reads CASSLALGGYGYTF.

On this clone: The read is 3 residues too short to cover the CDR3 end, so that end is filled in from the germline J gene. This chain connects TRBV6-2 or TRBV6-3 to TRBJ2-7; 9 bases match TRBD2. J lost 0 bases, V lost 8 bases, and 5 bases had no gene match. The V gene's germline CDR1 is MNHEY and CDR2 SVGEGT. This CDR3 contains 14 residues. The DNA read from the CDR3 is TGTGCCAGCGGCCGGACTAGCGACTCCTACGAG. Translation gives CASGRTSDSYE. The full CDR3 reads CASGRTSDSYEQYF.

The sequenced part of the CDR3 DNA is TGCAGCGTTGTGATCGGCGGTCGAACCTACGAG. It encodes CSVVIGGRTYE. The CDR3 in its entirety is CSVVIGGRTYEQYF. The J gene is TRBJ2-7, the V gene TRBV29-1; D gene ambiguous. With the read ending 3 residues before the CDR3 end, the germline J gene is used to fill in that end. Looked up from germline, CDR1 is SQVTM and CDR2 is ANQGSEA. V lost 4 bases to trimming and J lost 2 bases, with 15 bases between them. This CDR3 comprises 14 residues.

Comments on this clone: The CDR3 end lies 3 residues beyond the end of the read and is filled in from the germline J gene. V is TRBV6-4 and J is TRBJ2-1; D remains unclear. Germline V gene lookup returns CDR1 MRHNA and CDR2 SNTAGT. V lost 8 bases, J lost 0 bases, and 11 bases lay in between. The CDR3 has 14 amino acids. The CDR3 here is CASFCQSSYNEQFF. The part of the CDR3 DNA that was read is TGTGCCAGCTTTTGCCAGAGCTCCTACAATGAG.

With regard to this clone: Read coverage stops 3 residues before the CDR3 terminus; the germline J gene supplies the remainder. V is TRBV11-1 and J is TRBJ1-4; no clear D. Germline V lookup: CDR1 SGHAT, CDR2 FQDESV (reference sequence). V lost 5 bases and J 6 bases, leaving 10 bases between the germline ends. The CDR3 runs to 13 residues. CDR3 residues: CASSRRTDEKLFF. CDR3 DNA (partial): TGTGCCAGCAGCCGGAGAACAGATGAAAAA.

About this clone itself: The read terminates 3 residues ahead of where the CDR3 ends, so the germline J gene completes it. This chain links TRBV6-1 with TRBJ1-2; a weak D match, TRBD1 (5 bases). Trimming stripped 4 bases from V and 7 bases from J, with 19 bases between. Per germline, CDR1 MNHNS and CDR2 SASEGT. This CDR3 has 15 residues. CDR3 region: CASSGETVLESGYTF. The covered CDR3 bases are TGTGCCAGCAGTGGGGAGACAGTGCTGGAGAGTGGC.

Remarks on this clone: The read ends 3 residues early relative to the CDR3; the germline J gene fills the gap. J is TRBJ2-2 and V is TRBV30; 7 bases line up with TRBD2. There are 16 residues in the CDR3. With 0 bases clipped from V and 5 bases from J, the junction kept 9 bases outside the gene matches. Germline CDR1 GTSNPN, CDR2 SVGIG (reference sequence). CDR3 residues: CAWSVSAGVRTGELFF. CDR3 bases read: TGTGCCTGGAGTGTATCTGCGGGAGTTCGTACCGGGGAG.

Points on this clone: The CDR3 extends 3 residues past the end of the read, so its final part is completed from the germline J gene. The chain combines TRBV20-1 with TRBJ2-3, with 7 bases matching TRBD2. CDR1 is DFQATT and CDR2 is SNEGSKA in the germline V gene (reference sequence). The CDR3 sequence is 15 residues long. With V trimmed by 6 bases and J by 3 bases, 12 bases remained unmatched. The sequenced CDR3 bases are TGCAGTGCCACGAAACTAGCGCAAATGACAGATACG. Its protein product is CSATKLAQMTDT. The CDR3, in full, reads CSATKLAQMTDTQYF.